The rows below give T cell receptor beta chains drawn from one sample of a study of blood T cell repertoires in COVID-19. The data were produced by immunoSEQ multiplex PCR, yet TCRdb's version contains in-frame clones alone and is incomplete. The sample comprises 300,000 to 350,000 clones, roughly 90% of which are singletons, and approximately 2.9% rests with the top ten. The specimen was peripheral blood. All receptors derive from a woman aged 25-40 years with COVID-19, enrolled during active disease. Both conserved end residues are part of each CDR3. Fields, in order: J gene, V gene, CDR3 length, D gene, clone size, CDR3 DNA, CDR3 protein. The D gene is left open where the match is weak. The size entry is marked missing in some rows and otherwise reads once, few, many or a size class.

TRBJ2-6,TRBV24-1,21,NA,NA,TGTGCCACCAGTGATTCAAGCCCTCCACAGGGCCTCTACTCTGGGGCCAACGTCCTGACTTTC,CATSDSSPPQGLYSGANVLTF
TRBJ2-2,TRBV3-1/TRBV3-2,17,NA,NA,TGTGCCAGCAGCCCCTTCCCAAGGGGAATGAACACCGGGGAGCTGTTTTTT,CASSPFPRGMNTGELFF
TRBJ2-1,TRBV18,16,NA,once,TGTGCCAGCTCACCACGGTCCGGGAGCAGCTACAATGAGCAGTTCTTC,CASSPRSGSSYNEQFF
TRBJ1-6,TRBV30,15,TRBD1,NA,TGTGCCTGGAGTGTGGGTAACAGGGGTAATTCACCCCTCCACTTT,CAWSVGNRGNSPLHF
TRBJ2-7,TRBV5-1,14,NA,NA,TGCGCCAGCAGCTTGGGACAGGTAGGATACGAGCAGTACTTC,CASSLGQVGYEQYF
TRBJ1-2,TRBV19,14,NA,NA,TGTGCCAGTAGTAATCCACAATTTAACTATGGCTACACCTTC,CASSNPQFNYGYTF
TRBJ2-7,TRBV1,16,NA,NA,TGCACCAGCATGATGGAAAGGGAGGGCCCCTCCTACGAGCAGTACTTC,CTSMMEREGPSYEQYF
TRBJ1-6,TRBV10-3,15,TRBD1,NA,TGTGCCACGAGGTCGAATGACAGGGATAATTCACCCCTCCACTTT,CATRSNDRDNSPLHF
TRBJ2-1,TRBV20-1,12,NA,NA,TGCAGTGCTAGTCGAACCGGGACAGAGCAGTTCTTC,CSASRTGTEQFF
TRBJ2-3,TRBV5-4,15,NA,NA,TGTGCCAGCAGCTTGGCCGGAGGAGGCACAGATACGCAGTATTTT,CASSLAGGGTDTQYF
TRBJ1-4,TRBV15,12,TRBD1,NA,TGTGCCACCAGCAGAAGGGACAGAGGCCGGTTTTTT,CATSRRDRGRFF
TRBJ2-5,TRBV30,14,NA,NA,TGTGCCTGGAGCTCGGGAGACTCTCAAGAGACCCAGTACTTC,CAWSSGDSQETQYF
TRBJ2-1,TRBV29-1,15,TRBD2,NA,TGCAGCGCTGGGACTAGCGGGCCCTCCTACAATGAGCAGTTCTTC,CSAGTSGPSYNEQFF
TRBJ1-1,TRBV5-6,15,TRBD1,NA,TGTGCCAGCAGCTTGGGTTGGACAGGGGCGACTGAAGCTTTCTTT,CASSLGWTGATEAFF
TRBJ1-6,TRBV10-1,15,NA,NA,TGCGCCAGCACCGTAATGGAGGCAGGCCATTCACCCCTCCACTTT,CASTVMEAGHSPLHF
TRBJ2-1,TRBV19,15,TRBD1,NA,TGTGCCAGTAGACTCACCGGGACAGATAACAATGAGCAGTTCTTC,CASRLTGTDNNEQFF
TRBJ2-7,TRBV7-9,17,NA,NA,TGTGCCAGCAGCTTAGCGCCGAGCGGGCGAAAAGCCAACGAGCAGTACTTC,CASSLAPSGRKANEQYF
TRBJ2-7,TRBV19,12,TRBD1,NA,TGTGCCAGCACGGACAGGGTGGGGGAGCAGTACTTC,CASTDRVGEQYF
TRBJ1-2,TRBV4-1,13,NA,NA,TGCGCCAGCAGCCCCCGTCAGGACAGCGGATACACCTTC,CASSPRQDSGYTF
TRBJ2-5,TRBV24-1,13,NA,NA,TGTGCCACGTCCGGGAGGGGGCTTGAGACCCAGTACTTC,CATSGRGLETQYF
TRBJ1-2,TRBV28,13,NA,NA,TGTGCCAGCAGTTTAGGGGCGACCGGTGGCTACACCTTC,CASSLGATGGYTF
TRBJ2-7,TRBV7-2,14,TRBD2,NA,TGTGCCAGCAGCTTATGGTCTAGCGGCTACGAGCAGTACTTC,CASSLWSSGYEQYF
TRBJ1-1,TRBV7-9,16,TRBD1,NA,TGTGCCAGCAGCTTAGGGATCACAGGGGTGAACACTGAAGCTTTCTTT,CASSLGITGVNTEAFF
TRBJ1-6,TRBV30,13,NA,few,TGTGCCTGGAGCTCACAGTATAATTCACCCCTCCACTTT,CAWSSQYNSPLHF
TRBJ1-1,TRBV5-1,13,NA,once,TGCGCCAGCAGCTTGGACAGGCTCACTGAAGCTTTCTTT,CASSLDRLTEAFF
TRBJ1-1,TRBV28,13,NA,NA,TGTGCCAGCATTGAGGTCGGGAACACTGAAGCTTTCTTT,CASIEVGNTEAFF
TRBJ1-5,TRBV27,15,NA,NA,TGTGCCAGCAGTCCTACAGGGTATGGCAATCAGCCCCAGCATTTT,CASSPTGYGNQPQHF
TRBJ1-3,TRBV5-1,15,TRBD1,NA,TGCGCCAGCAGCCTGGGACAGGGAAATGGAAACACCATATATTTT,CASSLGQGNGNTIYF
TRBJ1-1,TRBV3-1/TRBV3-2,16,NA,NA,TGTGCCAGCAGCCAAGATCGTGGGCAGGGAGGCACTGAAGCTTTCTTT,CASSQDRGQGGTEAFF
TRBJ1-4,TRBV28,14,NA,NA,TGTGCCAGCTTTACGGGGGGCGTCGGTGAAAAACTGTTTTTT,CASFTGGVGEKLFF
TRBJ2-5,TRBV6-6,14,NA,NA,TGTGCCAGCAGTTCCCCAGGGGCGCAAGAGACCCAGTACTTC,CASSSPGAQETQYF
TRBJ2-1,TRBV2,17,TRBD2,NA,TGTGCCAGCAGTGAACTGGGTAGCGGGTCCTCCTACAATGAGCAGTTCTTC,CASSELGSGSSYNEQFF
TRBJ2-6,TRBV19,18,TRBD1,NA,TGTGCCAGTACCCCCTGGAGGCAGGGGGCGAGTGGGGCCAACGTCCTGACTTTC,CASTPWRQGASGANVLTF
TRBJ2-3,TRBV14,15,NA,NA,TGTGCCAGCAGCCCGAATTGGGGAGCCACAGATACGCAGTATTTT,CASSPNWGATDTQYF
TRBJ2-2,TRBV24-1,12,NA,NA,TGTGCCACCAGTGGCGTGACCGGGGAGCTGTTTTTT,CATSGVTGELFF
TRBJ2-3,TRBV10-3,17,NA,NA,TGTGCCATCAGCGAGTCTGGCGGGATTACCCGCACAGATACGCAGTATTTT,CAISESGGITRTDTQYF
TRBJ1-5,TRBV21-1,16,NA,NA,TGTGCCAGCACAACAGGGGGCCTCGAGAGCAATCAGCCCCAGCATTTT,CASTTGGLESNQPQHF
TRBJ2-2,TRBV5-5,18,TRBD1,NA,TGTGCCAGCACCCCCTTCCAACTGGGACAGGGAAGGACCGGGGAGCTGTTTTTT,CASTPFQLGQGRTGELFF
TRBJ1-6,TRBV11-2,15,TRBD1,NA,TGTGCCAGCAGCCCATGGGACAGGGGCTACTCACCCCTCCACTTT,CASSPWDRGYSPLHF
TRBJ2-2,TRBV10-3,14,TRBD1,NA,TGTGCCACTTCCGGGACAGGGGACACCGGGGAGCTGTTTTTT,CATSGTGDTGELFF
TRBJ2-7,TRBV27,13,TRBD1,NA,TGTGCCAGCAGTTTACAGGGGGCGGGTGAGCAGTACTTC,CASSLQGAGEQYF
TRBJ1-2,TRBV5-1,14,NA,NA,TGCGCCAGCAGCTTGGCGGAGACGGCCTATGGCTACACCTTC,CASSLAETAYGYTF
TRBJ1-1,TRBV3-1/TRBV3-2,15,TRBD1,NA,TGTGCCAGCAGCCATCCCGGACAGGGGATTACTGAAGCTTTCTTT,CASSHPGQGITEAFF
TRBJ2-7,TRBV5-8,15,NA,NA,TGTGCCAGCAGCCCCAGGCAGCCCCAGGTCGACGAGCAGTACTTC,CASSPRQPQVDEQYF
TRBJ1-1,TRBV3-1/TRBV3-2,17,NA,NA,TGTGCCAGCAGCCAAGATTCGACAGAGATTATGAACACTGAAGCTTTCTTT,CASSQDSTEIMNTEAFF
TRBJ2-7,TRBV7-9,16,TRBD1,NA,TGTGCCAGCAGCCCGCCATTGGGACAGGGGTACTACGAGCAGTACTTC,CASSPPLGQGYYEQYF
TRBJ1-1,TRBV19,13,TRBD1,NA,TGTGCCAGTAGGGACAGGGTAGGGACTGAAGCTTTCTTT,CASRDRVGTEAFF
TRBJ2-4,TRBV4-1,21,TRBD2,NA,TGCGCCAGCAGCCCCCGGACTAGCGGGAGTAGTCTCGATTTGACCAAAAACATTCAGTACTTC,CASSPRTSGSSLDLTKNIQYF
TRBJ1-1,TRBV6-6,15,TRBD1,NA,TGTGCCAGCAGGCATAGGACAGGGGGCGTCACTGAAGCTTTCTTT,CASRHRTGGVTEAFF
TRBJ1-4,TRBV28,15,TRBD1,NA,TGTGCCAGCAGTCTCCGGGACAGGGGTGGTGAAAAACTGTTTTTT,CASSLRDRGGEKLFF